A single sample is the source of the 5 T cell receptor beta chains below, sequenced in a study of T cells after yellow fever vaccination. TCRdb ran MiXCR on the 5' RACE reads and lists one entry per CDR3 protein. Here the sample spans around 360,000 distinct CDR3 sequences, roughly 10% being singletons. The sample in question was PBMCs, obtained on the day of the first yellow fever vaccination. The receptors here all came from a man younger than 35 who received the YFV17D yellow fever vaccine.

J is TRBJ2-2 and V is TRBV29-1; D perhaps matches TRBD2 (5 bases). The CDR3 loop spans 16 amino acids. Germline CDR1 SQVTM, CDR2 ANQGSEA. V shed 3 bases and J shed 0 bases, with 14 bases lying between them. CDR3 region: CSVEGLKAANTGELFF. DNA for the CDR3: TGCAGCGTTGAGGGCCTAAAAGCGGCGAACACCGGGGAGCTGTTTTTT.

In this sample, this clonotype turned up a few times. CDR3 loop: CASSFSLAKYF. The CDR3 bases are TGTGCCAGCAGCTTTAGCCTAGCAAAGTATTTT. The chain recombines TRBV7-2 with TRBJ2-3; weak D call: TRBD2 (5 bases). V was trimmed by 3 bases and J by 13 bases, leaving 11 bases between them. From germline, CDR1 is SGHTA and CDR2 FQGNSA. The CDR3 contains 11 residues.

The chain uses TRBV20-1 and TRBJ1-5, with 7 bases fitting TRBD1. V shed 3 bases, J shed 6 bases, and the junction held 8 bases outside the gene matches. This CDR3 is built from 14 residues. CDR1 and CDR2 from the germline V gene are DFQATT and SNEGSKA (reference sequence). CDR3 in DNA: TGCAGTGCTAGGGTCGCAGGGGGTAGTCAGCCCCAGCATTTT. As protein: CSARVAGGSQPQHF.

The chain couples TRBV12-5 to TRBJ2-5; D is undetermined. The CDR3 is 10 residues long. Germline V lookup: CDR1 LGHNT, CDR2 FRNRAP. V shed 6 bases and J shed 7 bases, with 6 bases lying between them. The CDR3 nucleotides are TGTGCTAGTGGGGGCATGACCCAGTACTTC. Protein: CASGGMTQYF.

V is TRBV10-1 and J is TRBJ1-1; TRBD1 agrees at 7 bases. CDR3 length: 12 amino acids. V shed 7 bases and J 3 bases; nucleotides not matched to a gene: 2. CDR1 is WNHNN, CDR2 SYGVQD, per germline (reference sequence). CDR3 sequence (DNA): TGCGCCAGCATGGACAGGCACACTGAAGCTTTCTTT. This gives the protein CASMDRHTEAFF.